This is a list of T cell receptor beta chains from one sample in a study of Graves' ophthalmopathy and Graves' hyperthyroidism. TCRdb processed the multiplex PCR reads anew with MiXCR; each CDR3 protein has one entry. This table has about 1.2 million distinct CDR3 sequences, less than 45% appearing once. The sequenced sample consisted of peripheral blood or thyroid tissue (not recorded which). These receptors were taken from an adult man with Graves' hyperthyroidism. The CDR3 runs from the conserved cysteine through the conserved F or W. Each record gives: J gene, V gene, clone size, D gene, CDR3 DNA, CDR3 protein. A D gene is named only where the DNA matches it firmly. Clone size is given for some rows only: seen once, a few or many times, or a class if the clone is expanded.

j_gene: TRBJ1-2
v_gene: TRBV13
abundance: few
d_gene: .
CDR3nt: TGTGCCAGCCGCGACTCACAGGGTTTTGACTATGGCTACACCTTC
CDR3aa: CASRDSQGFDYGYTF

j_gene: TRBJ2-5
v_gene: TRBV9
abundance: many
d_gene: TRBD1
CDR3nt: TGTGCCAGCAGCACCCGGGACAGGGGCTATGGTGAGACCCAGTACTTC
CDR3aa: CASSTRDRGYGETQYF

j_gene: TRBJ2-7
v_gene: TRBV10-3
abundance: many
d_gene: TRBD1
CDR3nt: TGTGCCATCAGTGAACCGTTTGGGGACAGATACGAGCAGTACTTC
CDR3aa: CAISEPFGDRYEQYF

j_gene: TRBJ2-7
v_gene: TRBV5-6
abundance: few
d_gene: TRBD2
CDR3nt: TGTGCCAGCAGCCCCTCCCGTAGCGGGGGCTTTGCGTACTTC
CDR3aa: CASSPSRSGGFAYF

j_gene: TRBJ2-7
v_gene: TRBV2
abundance: many
d_gene: .
CDR3nt: TGTGCCAGCAGTGGAGGAGGGAAGCCCATCTACGAGCAGTACTTC
CDR3aa: CASSGGGKPIYEQYF

j_gene: TRBJ1-1
v_gene: TRBV10-3
abundance: many
d_gene: .
CDR3nt: TGTGCCATCACCCCGACAGGAGTTAACACTGAAGCTTTCTTT
CDR3aa: CAITPTGVNTEAFF

j_gene: TRBJ2-7
v_gene: TRBV19
abundance: many
d_gene: .
CDR3nt: TGTGCCAGTAGTATTTCAACGGGTGAGCAGTACTTC
CDR3aa: CASSISTGEQYF

j_gene: TRBJ2-5
v_gene: TRBV5-5
abundance: .
d_gene: TRBD2
CDR3nt: TGTGCCAGCAGCTTGGCCAGCGGGAATCAGCCCCAGTACTTC
CDR3aa: CASSLASGNQPQYF

j_gene: TRBJ2-7
v_gene: TRBV9
abundance: many
d_gene: TRBD2
CDR3nt: TGTGCCAGCGGAGGGGGTAGCGGGACCTACGAGCAGTACTTC
CDR3aa: CASGGGSGTYEQYF

j_gene: TRBJ1-2
v_gene: TRBV25-1
abundance: .
d_gene: TRBD1
CDR3nt: TGTGCCACCAACCCGACTACCGGGACAGGGGGCTTTGGCTACACCTTC
CDR3aa: CATNPTTGTGGFGYTF

j_gene: TRBJ2-7
v_gene: TRBV24-1
abundance: many
d_gene: .
CDR3nt: TGTGCCACCAGGGACGGCCAGTCAGGGGAGCAGTACTTC
CDR3aa: CATRDGQSGEQYF

j_gene: TRBJ1-1
v_gene: TRBV6-5
abundance: many
d_gene: .
CDR3nt: TGTGCCAGCCGAAGGACCGTAACTGAAGCTTTCTTT
CDR3aa: CASRRTVTEAFF

j_gene: TRBJ2-2
v_gene: TRBV10-3
abundance: many
d_gene: .
CDR3nt: TGTGCCATCAGGATCCGGGACAAAAACACCGGGGAGCTGTTTTTT
CDR3aa: CAIRIRDKNTGELFF

j_gene: TRBJ2-1
v_gene: TRBV10-3
abundance: once
d_gene: .
CDR3nt: TGTGCCATCAGTGAGTCGGCCACCTCATTAAATGAGCAGTTCTTC
CDR3aa: CAISESATSLNEQFF

j_gene: TRBJ2-5
v_gene: TRBV7-6
abundance: many
d_gene: .
CDR3nt: TGTGCCAGCAGCTTAGACGGACTAGAGACCCAGTACTTC
CDR3aa: CASSLDGLETQYF

j_gene: TRBJ2-2
v_gene: TRBV29-1
abundance: many
d_gene: TRBD2
CDR3nt: TGCAGCGTCGGCCGGGAGGCCGGGGAGCTGTTTTTT
CDR3aa: CSVGREAGELFF

j_gene: TRBJ2-2
v_gene: TRBV10-2
abundance: .
d_gene: .
CDR3nt: TGCGCCAGCAGTGAGCCGGACAGTCTTTTAAACACCGGGGAGCTGTTTTTT
CDR3aa: CASSEPDSLLNTGELFF

j_gene: TRBJ2-6
v_gene: TRBV7-2
abundance: .
d_gene: .
CDR3nt: TGTGCCAGCAGCTCCCTTGCAGGGTCTGGGGCCAACGTCCTGACTTTC
CDR3aa: CASSSLAGSGANVLTF

j_gene: TRBJ2-5
v_gene: TRBV7-9
abundance: many
d_gene: TRBD2
CDR3nt: TGTGCCAGCAGCGCCAGGACTAGCGGACCTCAAGAGACCCAGTACTTC
CDR3aa: CASSARTSGPQETQYF

j_gene: TRBJ2-7
v_gene: TRBV19
abundance: many
d_gene: TRBD1
CDR3nt: TGTGCCAGTAGTTGGACAGGGACAGAGCCTTACGAGCAGTACTTC
CDR3aa: CASSWTGTEPYEQYF

j_gene: TRBJ1-6
v_gene: TRBV11-2
abundance: many
d_gene: .
CDR3nt: TGTGCCAGCAGCTTAGATCTTACAGGGTGGTCACCCCTCCACTTT
CDR3aa: CASSLDLTGWSPLHF

j_gene: TRBJ1-6
v_gene: TRBV4-2
abundance: .
d_gene: .
CDR3nt: TGTGCCAGCAGCTTCGTCTCCGGCAGGCGAACGACTAATTCACCCCTCCACTTT
CDR3aa: CASSFVSGRRTTNSPLHF

j_gene: TRBJ1-1
v_gene: TRBV4-1
abundance: .
d_gene: .
CDR3nt: TGCGCCAGCAGCCAAGATCTGGGGGCGGTCATGAACACTGAAGCTTTCTTT
CDR3aa: CASSQDLGAVMNTEAFF

j_gene: TRBJ1-1
v_gene: TRBV11-3
abundance: many
d_gene: .
CDR3nt: TGTGCCAGCAGCTTAACTTACCAGGCTGAAGCTTTCTTT
CDR3aa: CASSLTYQAEAFF

j_gene: TRBJ2-7
v_gene: TRBV29-1
abundance: .
d_gene: .
CDR3nt: TGCAGCGTTGGCCATGGGAGTCTAGACGAGCAGTACTTC
CDR3aa: CSVGHGSLDEQYF

j_gene: TRBJ1-2
v_gene: TRBV11-2
abundance: .
d_gene: TRBD1
CDR3nt: TGTGCCAGCAGCCCTCGGGCAGGGGGACAGGGACGTTCATTCGGTGGCTACACCTTC
CDR3aa: CASSPRAGGQGRSFGGYTF

j_gene: TRBJ2-7
v_gene: TRBV19
abundance: few
d_gene: .
CDR3nt: TGTGCCAGTAGTATAGTCCCCGGGGACTCCTACGAGCAGTACTTC
CDR3aa: CASSIVPGDSYEQYF

j_gene: TRBJ2-5
v_gene: TRBV20-1
abundance: many
d_gene: .
CDR3nt: TGCAGTGCTAATCCCGAGACCCAGTACTTC
CDR3aa: CSANPETQYF

j_gene: TRBJ1-5
v_gene: TRBV6-5
abundance: many
d_gene: .
CDR3nt: TGTGCCAGCAGTTACTCTCGGGGGACCAATCAGCCCCAGCATTTT
CDR3aa: CASSYSRGTNQPQHF

j_gene: TRBJ1-1
v_gene: TRBV25-1
abundance: .
d_gene: TRBD1
CDR3nt: TGTGCCAGCAGCCTCCGGGACAGAAGCACTGAAGCTTTCTTT
CDR3aa: CASSLRDRSTEAFF

j_gene: TRBJ2-6
v_gene: TRBV2
abundance: many
d_gene: TRBD2
CDR3nt: TGTGCCAGCAGCCTCGTCGGTTGGGGGGGTCCTGGGGCCAACGTCCTGACTTTC
CDR3aa: CASSLVGWGGPGANVLTF

j_gene: TRBJ2-5
v_gene: TRBV7-6
abundance: .
d_gene: TRBD2
CDR3nt: TGTGCCAGCAGTCTAGCGGGAGGACCGTTTGGGGCAGAGACCCAGTACTTC
CDR3aa: CASSLAGGPFGAETQYF

j_gene: TRBJ2-5
v_gene: TRBV24-1
abundance: .
d_gene: .
CDR3nt: TGTGCCACCGGGGGGTCAGAGACCCAGTACTTC
CDR3aa: CATGGSETQYF

j_gene: TRBJ2-7
v_gene: TRBV11-2
abundance: .
d_gene: .
CDR3nt: TGTGCCAGCAGCTTAGAACCGGGAACCCTCTACGAGCAGTACTTC
CDR3aa: CASSLEPGTLYEQYF

j_gene: TRBJ1-2
v_gene: TRBV29-1
abundance: .
d_gene: TRBD1
CDR3nt: TGCAGCGTACGGACAGGGTTTGGCTACACCTTC
CDR3aa: CSVRTGFGYTF

j_gene: TRBJ1-2
v_gene: TRBV7-8
abundance: many
d_gene: .
CDR3nt: TGTGCCAGCAGCCTAAGTCTCGGGGTTGGGGGGCGCGGCTATGGCTACACCTTC
CDR3aa: CASSLSLGVGGRGYGYTF

j_gene: TRBJ2-7
v_gene: TRBV20-1
abundance: many
d_gene: TRBD2
CDR3nt: TGCAGTGCATCTAGCGGGGAAGCCATCTACGAGCAGTACTTC
CDR3aa: CSASSGEAIYEQYF

j_gene: TRBJ1-5
v_gene: TRBV5-5
abundance: many
d_gene: .
CDR3nt: TGTGCCAGCACGGGACACCCAAATCAGCCCCAGCATTTT
CDR3aa: CASTGHPNQPQHF

j_gene: TRBJ1-1
v_gene: TRBV2
abundance: once
d_gene: TRBD1
CDR3nt: TGTGCCAGCTGGGGACAGGGCAACACTGAAGCTTTCTTT
CDR3aa: CASWGQGNTEAFF

j_gene: TRBJ2-7
v_gene: TRBV9
abundance: many
d_gene: .
CDR3nt: TGTGCCAGCAGCGTCTTTCCCCTCTCCGAGCAGTACTTC
CDR3aa: CASSVFPLSEQYF

j_gene: TRBJ2-5
v_gene: TRBV4-3
abundance: .
d_gene: .
CDR3nt: TGCGCCAGCAGCGCCGCCGTCGCCCAAGAGACCCAGTACTTC
CDR3aa: CASSAAVAQETQYF

j_gene: TRBJ1-4
v_gene: TRBV7-6
abundance: many
d_gene: TRBD1
CDR3nt: TGTGCCAGCAGCTCTAGACAGGGGGCTAATGAAAAACTGTTTTTT
CDR3aa: CASSSRQGANEKLFF

j_gene: TRBJ2-7
v_gene: TRBV5-1
abundance: many
d_gene: TRBD2
CDR3nt: TGCGCCAGCAGCCCCTCCTCCACTAGCGGGAGTGGAGAGCAGTACTTC
CDR3aa: CASSPSSTSGSGEQYF

j_gene: TRBJ2-7
v_gene: TRBV10-3
abundance: .
d_gene: TRBD2
CDR3nt: TGTGCCAGCAGTTACCCGCTAGCGGGCGGGGCCTACGAGCAGTACTTC
CDR3aa: CASSYPLAGGAYEQYF

j_gene: TRBJ2-5
v_gene: TRBV24-1
abundance: many
d_gene: .
CDR3nt: TGTGCCACCCGCCGGCCGGAACAAGAGACCCAGTACTTC
CDR3aa: CATRRPEQETQYF

j_gene: TRBJ1-1
v_gene: TRBV7-9
abundance: many
d_gene: .
CDR3nt: TGTGCCAGCAGCTTCCGATCGAACACTGAAGCTTTCTTT
CDR3aa: CASSFRSNTEAFF

j_gene: TRBJ1-2
v_gene: TRBV19
abundance: few
d_gene: TRBD1
CDR3nt: TGTGCCAGTAGTCCCAGACAGGGGACTCTTGTAAACTATGGCTACACCTTC
CDR3aa: CASSPRQGTLVNYGYTF

j_gene: TRBJ1-2
v_gene: TRBV12-3/TRBV12-4
abundance: many
d_gene: TRBD1
CDR3nt: TGTGCCAGCAGAGCTCAGGGGGCTCCTTCTGCCTACACCTTC
CDR3aa: CASRAQGAPSAYTF

j_gene: TRBJ1-5
v_gene: TRBV7-8
abundance: many
d_gene: .
CDR3nt: TGTGCCAGCAGCTTATACCGCGGGGGCAATCAGCCCCAGCATTTT
CDR3aa: CASSLYRGGNQPQHF

j_gene: TRBJ1-4
v_gene: TRBV7-2
abundance: .
d_gene: .
CDR3nt: TGTGCCAGCAGCTTATCGACAATGACAGCAGAAAAACTGTTTTTT
CDR3aa: CASSLSTMTAEKLFF

j_gene: TRBJ2-7
v_gene: TRBV5-4
abundance: .
d_gene: .
CDR3nt: TGCGCCAGCAGCCAAGAAGGGAGGAGGGTCTGCTCCTACGAGCAGTACTTC
CDR3aa: CASSQEGRRVCSYEQYF

j_gene: TRBJ2-5
v_gene: TRBV25-1
abundance: once
d_gene: .
CDR3nt: TGTGCCAGCAGTGCGGAGGGCAGCCGGGAGACCCAGTACTTC
CDR3aa: CASSAEGSRETQYF

j_gene: TRBJ1-1
v_gene: TRBV20-1
abundance: many
d_gene: .
CDR3nt: TGCAGTGCTAGAGGATGGGCGCGGGACACTGAAGCTTTCTTT
CDR3aa: CSARGWARDTEAFF

j_gene: TRBJ2-1
v_gene: TRBV7-9
abundance: .
d_gene: TRBD2
CDR3nt: TGTGCCAGCAGCCCCTGGACTAGCGGGAGAGGCAATGAGCAGTTCTTC
CDR3aa: CASSPWTSGRGNEQFF

j_gene: TRBJ2-2
v_gene: TRBV12-3/TRBV12-4
abundance: many
d_gene: .
CDR3nt: TGTGCCAGCAGTTCCCTTCCCTCAAGTGCCGGGGAGCTGTTTTTT
CDR3aa: CASSSLPSSAGELFF

j_gene: TRBJ1-4
v_gene: TRBV6-5
abundance: .
d_gene: TRBD1
CDR3nt: TGTGCCAGCAGTGACAGGGGGCGCGATAATGAAAAACTGTTTTTT
CDR3aa: CASSDRGRDNEKLFF

j_gene: TRBJ1-2
v_gene: TRBV29-1
abundance: many
d_gene: TRBD1
CDR3nt: TGCAGCGTAGACAGGGGGGACTATGGCTACACCTTC
CDR3aa: CSVDRGDYGYTF

j_gene: TRBJ2-7
v_gene: TRBV6-5
abundance: .
d_gene: .
CDR3nt: TGTGCCAGCGGTTACTCGTTAAGCTACGAGCAGTACTTC
CDR3aa: CASGYSLSYEQYF